The 22 T cell receptor beta chains listed next were all sequenced from one sample in a study of T cell responses to AZD1222 COVID-19 vaccine. Sequenced by immunoSEQ multiplex PCR; TCRdb stores in-frame clones only, minus some. The sample carries over 150,000 clones, around nine tenths recorded once. Sequences were derived from peripheral blood, sampled 28 days after the second AZD1222 dose. These receptors all come from an adult who received the AZD1222 COVID-19 vaccine.

The chain employs TRBV5-4 and TRBJ2-1, with D uncertain. The CDR3 has 15 amino acids. Trimming removed 0 bases at V and 4 bases at J, with 11 bases between. Germline CDR1 is SGHNT and CDR2 is YYREEE (reference sequence). The CDR3 sequence is CASSLEGTAYNEQFF. The DNA of the CDR3 is TGTGCCAGCAGCTTGGAGGGCACGGCTTACAATGAGCAGTTCTTC.

The V gene is TRBV6-4, the J gene TRBJ2-3; maybe TRBD2 (5 bases). CDR3 size: 14 residues. V was cut by 7 bases and J by 6 bases, with 17 bases left in between. In germline, CDR1 is MRHNA, CDR2 SNTAGT. CDR3 in DNA: TGTGCCAGCAAGCCTGGACTGGAAGGGGATACGCAGTATTTT. It translates to CASKPGLEGDTQYF.

This clone was counted a single time. V and J are TRBV6-6 and TRBJ2-5; D is possibly TRBD1 (6 bases). Germline V gene sequence: CDR1 MNHNY, CDR2 SVGAGI (reference sequence). The V and J ends lost 0 bases and 0 bases respectively, with 8 bases between them. The CDR3 contains 15 residues. As DNA, the CDR3 is TGTGCCAGCAGTTACTCAAGGGGGTACCAAGAGACCCAGTACTTC. It translates to CASSYSRGYQETQYF.

For the CDR3, the DNA is TGTGCCAGCAAAGGGACAGGGGTATACGAGCAGTACTTC. Residues: CASKGTGVYEQYF. The chain recombines TRBV6-5 with TRBJ2-7, with 10 positions matching TRBD1. The CDR3 runs to 13 residues. J was trimmed by 4 bases and V by 7 bases; bases with no gene match: 4. The germline V gene has CDR1 MNHEY and CDR2 SVGAGI.

J is TRBJ1-2 and V is TRBV12-3 or TRBV12-4; D is uncertain. CDR3 size: 13 residues. Deletions cut 6 bases from V and 6 bases from J, with 14 bases between. The CDR3 sequence: CASRSGFAHGYTF. In DNA form, the CDR3 reads TGTGCCAGCAGAAGCGGTTTTGCACATGGCTACACCTTC.

The rearrangement joins TRBV4-2 to TRBJ2-1, with 10 bases that match TRBD2. V shed 3 bases and J 4 bases; nucleotides not matched to a gene: 6. The length of the CDR3 is 16 residues. The germline V gene encodes CDR1 LGHNA and CDR2 YNFKEQ. The DNA for the CDR3 is TGTGCCAGCAGCCAGGACCAACTAGCGGGATACAATGAGCAGTTCTTC. It specifies CASSQDQLAGYNEQFF.

V usage is TRBV21-1 and J usage is TRBJ1-6. TRBV21-1 is classified as a pseudogene. The CDR3 runs 13 residues. CDR3 DNA sequence: TGTGCCAGCATCACCCCCAGGGAGTCACCCCTCCACTTT. This gives the protein CASITPRESPLHF.

This clone was recorded at least ten times. This rearrangement joins TRBV5-1 to TRBJ2-3; 10 nucleotides agree with TRBD2. Germline V CDR1 and CDR2: SGHRS, YFSETQ. The V segment lost 3 bases and the J segment 4 bases; nucleotides outside the gene matches: 11. The length of the CDR3 is 17 residues. The CDR3, as DNA: TGCGCCAGCAGCTGGACTAGCGGAGCTAATGGCGCAGATACGCAGTATTTT. Protein sequence: CASSWTSGANGADTQYF.

V is TRBV6-5 and J is TRBJ2-7, with TRBD1 identical over 7 bases. Germline V gene sequence: CDR1 MNHEY, CDR2 SVGAGI. The CDR3 runs to 14 residues. The J segment lost 0 bases and the V segment lost 6 bases, leaving 5 bases of the junction unmatched. CDR3 bases: TGTGCCAGCAGCCACGGGACAGCCTCCTACGAGCAGTACTTC. Its protein product is CASSHGTASYEQYF.

The chain couples TRBV7-9 to TRBJ2-5; no clear D gene. The germline V and J ends were trimmed by 0 bases and 0 bases, with 8 bases remaining between them. CDR3 size: 15 residues. CDR1 is SEHNR and CDR2 is FQNEAQ in the germline V gene (reference sequence). The CDR3 DNA reads TGTGCCAGCAGCTTAGCCATGGTAGACCAAGAGACCCAGTACTTC. Protein: CASSLAMVDQETQYF.

The chain joins TRBV10-3 to TRBJ1-1; D call uncertain. Germline CDR1 and CDR2: ENHRY and SYGVKD. This CDR3 region has 14 residues. V lost 2 bases and J lost 7, with 14 bases in between. The CDR3 loop reads CAISERQFSDEAFF. For the CDR3, the DNA is TGTGCCATCAGTGAGAGGCAGTTCTCCGATGAAGCTTTCTTT.

This chain uses TRBV5-5 with TRBJ2-3, with a tentative D call TRBD1 (5 bases). The germline V gene has CDR1 SGHKS and CDR2 YYEKEE (reference sequence). Trimming removed 8 bases from V and 4 bases from J, with 20 bases in between. This CDR3 is built from 15 residues. The CDR3 nucleotides are TGTGCCAGTCGCCTTAGACCGGACACCTCAGATACGCAGTATTTT. Its translation is CASRLRPDTSDTQYF.

V is TRBV7-3 and J is TRBJ2-2; the D gene could be TRBD1 or TRBD2 (5 bases each). Germline CDR1 and CDR2: SGHTA and FQGTGA. V shed 4 bases and J shed 6 bases, with 15 bases lying between them. The CDR3 has 15 amino acids. For the CDR3, the DNA is TGTGCCAGCAGCTCGCAAGTGGGGGACCCCGGGGAGCTGTTTTTT. Protein: CASSSQVGDPGELFF.

The CDR3 DNA reads as TGTGCCAGCAGCGTAGGGGAGCGGGGGGGCTACAATGAGCAGTTCTTC. It translates to CASSVGERGGYNEQFF. The V gene is TRBV9, the J gene TRBJ2-1, with 10 bases identical to TRBD2. The CDR3 is 16 amino acids. After removal of 0 bases from V and 3 bases from J, the junction contained 3 bases not matched to a gene. Germline V gene sequence: CDR1 SGDLS, CDR2 YYNGEE.

V is TRBV4-1 and J is TRBJ1-1, with D perhaps matching TRBD1 (6 bases). This CDR3 has 14 residues. V was trimmed by 4 bases and J by 3 bases, leaving 12 bases between them. CDR1 and CDR2 (germline): MGHRA, YSYEKL. The CDR3 here is CASSPPRGHTEAFF. The CDR3 region has the DNA TGCGCCAGCAGCCCCCCCAGGGGTCACACTGAAGCTTTCTTT.

The DNA of the CDR3 is TGCGCCAGCAGCTCTAGGAGGGAAGAGACCCAGTACTTC. Protein sequence: CASSSRREETQYF. This chain uses TRBV5-1 with TRBJ2-5, with a tentative D call TRBD2 (6 bases). This CDR3 region has 13 residues. Germline loops: CDR1 SGHRS, CDR2 YFSETQ. V dropped 3 bases and J dropped 3 bases, with 9 bases sitting between them.

V gene TRBV25-1 combines with J gene TRBJ1-4; 9 bases are a match to TRBD1. The V and J ends lost 2 bases and 7 bases, in that order; junction bases with no gene match: 5. This CDR3 spans 15 amino acids. Germline V gene lookup returns CDR1 MGHDK and CDR2 SYGVNS. CDR3 residues: CASSERQGVGEKLFF. Here the CDR3 DNA reads TGTGCCAGCAGTGAACGACAGGGGGTGGGTGAAAAACTGTTTTTT. Supplemented by reference TRBV25-1 and TRBJ1-4, the full variable domain reads EADIYQTPRYLVIGTGKKITLECSQTMGHDKMYWYQQDPGMELHLIHYSYGVNSTEKGDLSSESTVSRIRTEHFPLTLESARPSHTSQYLCASSERQGVGEKLFFGSGTQLSVL.

This chain joins TRBV9 and TRBJ2-5; the D gene is possibly TRBD2 (6 bases). The CDR3 totals 13 residues. Per the germline V gene, CDR1 is SGDLS and CDR2 is YYNGEE. V lost 0 bases and J 5 bases, leaving 8 bases between the germline ends. Here the CDR3 reads CASSVGLEETQYF. The CDR3 nucleotides read TGTGCCAGCAGCGTAGGACTAGAGGAGACCCAGTACTTC. Supplemented by reference TRBV9 and TRBJ2-5, the full variable domain reads DSGVTQTPKHLITATGQRVTLRCSPRSGDLSVYWYQQSLDQGLQFLIQYYNGEERAKGNILERFSAQQFPDLHSELNLSSLELGDSALYFCASSVGLEETQYFGPGTRLLVL.

The V and J genes are TRBV19 and TRBJ1-3; D is uncertain. Trimming left V 7 bases short and J 4 bases short, with 8 bases between. CDR3 length: 12 residues. Germline-derived CDR1 and CDR2 are LNHDA and SQIVND (reference sequence). CDR3: CASTLEGNTIYF. CDR3 bases: TGTGCCAGTACCTTAGAAGGAAACACCATATATTTT.

This chain links TRBV30 with TRBJ1-4; unclear D gene. The CDR3 loop spans 14 amino acids. Germline V CDR1 and CDR2: GTSNPN, SVGIG (reference sequence). The V and J ends lost 2 bases and 0 bases respectively, with 7 bases between them. The CDR3: CAWSFGSTNEKLFF. As DNA, the CDR3 is TGTGCCTGGAGTTTCGGATCAACTAATGAAAAACTGTTTTTT.

This clone was observed once. The chain combines TRBV28 with TRBJ1-4; a possible D gene is TRBD1 (5 bases). Germline V gives CDR1 MDHEN, CDR2 SYDVKM. The CDR3 has 14 residues. V lost 6 bases and J 7 bases, leaving 15 bases between the germline ends. CDR3 in amino acids: CASRLELGGEKLFF. The CDR3 coding sequence is TGTGCCAGCAGACTTGAGCTGGGGGGTGAAAAACTGTTTTTT.

The CDR3: CASSLMTRAPYEQYF. CDR3 bases: TGTGCCAGCAGCTTGATGACCCGGGCCCCCTACGAGCAGTACTTC. This sequence joins TRBV5-6 and TRBJ2-7; D uncertain. This CDR3 spans 15 amino acids. From germline, CDR1 is SGHDT and CDR2 YYEEEE. Trimming pared 1 base from V and 2 bases from J, leaving 13 bases between.